Following are 6 T cell receptor beta chains from one sample sequenced in a study of T-cell reconstitution after alpha-beta-depleted transplantation in children. For TCRbeta, the library was prepared with unique molecular identifiers. From the PCR reads, TCRdb called clonotypes with MiXCR, one entry per CDR3 protein. The table has 190,000 or so distinct CDR3 sequences, 5% to 6.5% seen once. Here the sequenced sample was PBMCs, taken before TCRalphabeta/CD19-depleted stem cell transplant. The receptors come from a girl under three years old with combined immunodeficiency, due to receive a stem cell transplant.

To note about this clonotype: A junction boundary mismatches the germline segment, possibly from a read error. The chain is built from TRBV9 and TRBJ1-3; TRBD1 matches at 7 bases. This CDR3 spans 16 amino acids. CDR1 and CDR2 from the germline V gene are SGDLS and YYNGEE. The CDR3 nucleotides read TGTGCCAGCAGCACGGAAGGGGGCATGTCTGGAAACACCATAAATTTT. It yields the protein CASSTEGGMSGNTINF.

This clonotype was observed at least ten times. The V call is TRBV7-3, the J call TRBJ2-1; 8 bases align to TRBD2. Germline V gene data show CDR1 as SGHTA and CDR2 as FQGTGA. The CDR3 runs to 14 residues. V lost 5 bases and J lost 6; bases outside the gene matches: 6. The CDR3 DNA sequence: TGTGCCAGCAGCCGAGCGGGGGAAGGCAATGAGCAGTTCTTC. Protein: CASSRAGEGNEQFF.

This clonotype was seen a few times. V gene TRBV13 combines with J gene TRBJ2-5; D ambiguous. From germline, CDR1 is PRHDT and CDR2 FYEKMQ (reference sequence). V lost 5 bases and J lost 4, with 20 bases in between. The CDR3 loop spans 16 amino acids. DNA of the CDR3: TGTGCCAGCAGCACACGAAAGGGCTTCCCGGTAGAGACCCAGTACTTC. Amino acids: CASSTRKGFPVETQYF. The whole variable domain, filled in from reference TRBV13 and TRBJ2-5, reads AAGVIQSPRHLIKEKRETATLKCYPIPRHDTVYWYQQGPGQDPQFLISFYEKMQSDKGSIPDRFSAQQFSDYHSELNMSSLELGDSALYFCASSTRKGFPVETQYFGPGTRLLVL.

This clonotype was counted ten times or more. The chain recombines TRBV12-3 or TRBV12-4 with TRBJ2-3, with 8 nucleotides matching TRBD2. The J segment lost 0 bases and the V segment lost 6 bases, leaving 5 bases of the junction unmatched. CDR3 size: 15 residues. CDR3 amino acids: CASRTSGGSTDTQYF. In DNA form, the CDR3 reads TGTGCCAGCAGAACTAGCGGAGGAAGCACAGATACGCAGTATTTT.

This clonotype came up many times. The J gene is TRBJ1-5, the V gene TRBV27, with D unclear. In germline, CDR1 is MNHEY, CDR2 SMNVEV (reference sequence). V was clipped by 5 bases and J by 7 bases, with 12 bases between them. CDR3 length: 13 residues. The CDR3 here is CASSPHMIQPQHF. The CDR3 nucleotides read TGTGCCAGCAGTCCCCACATGATACAGCCCCAGCATTTT.

At least ten counts were recorded for this clonotype. The chain combines TRBV6-2 or TRBV6-3 with TRBJ2-7; 10 bases fit TRBD2. Germline V lookup: CDR1 MNHEY, CDR2 SVGEGT. V lost 7 bases and J lost 2; bases outside the gene matches: 8. The CDR3 is 15 residues long. The CDR3 protein is CASNRLAGTAYEQYF. The CDR3 DNA sequence: TGTGCCAGCAATAGACTAGCGGGCACGGCCTACGAGCAGTACTTC.